The TCR beta chain under discussion was sequenced for a study of response to subunit inactivated influenza vaccine (dated by TCRdb to the late 2010s). Some background on the complete study: Deep quantitative profiling of the T cell receptor repertoire was used in the study to follow responses to a trivalent subunit inactivated influenza vaccine. Summary of the overall study and its limitations: The authors suggested that each seasonal influenza vaccination may recruit only a limited number of new T cells.

This clonotype was detected ten times or more. What this receptor recognizes is not known. No much larger clone is present one base from it, and per-base qualities are unavailable. From the cysteine through the phenylalanine, the CDR3 covers 15 amino acids. CDR3 DNA is the only sequence kept; it has 45 bases, read in frame from the first base. V has 3 bases trimmed and J has 1 base trimmed; junction bases matching no gene number 7. Based on the germline V gene, the CDR1 and CDR2 sequences are SQVTM and ANQGSEA. Library preparation was by RT-PCR. Sequencing relied on an Illumina HiSeq 2500. TCRdb reprocessed the public reads (quality trimming at Q25 with fastp, clone calling with MiXCR) and kept in-frame beta chains. Rows are combined by CDR3 protein, so each entry shows the most common genes and DNA. The sample has roughly 180,000 distinct CDR3 sequences on record, about 9.3% of them singletons. The ten top clones hold around 9.9% of the sample.

The sequencing here drew on non-naive T cells sorted from PBMCs, taken on the day of vaccination. The label giving this sample's cell subset or site can be read as: memory T cell fraction. The sequence links TRBV29-1 to TRBJ2-7; 9 central bases correspond to TRBD2. This TCR came from a man aged 45 to 65 who received an inactivated influenza vaccine. Donor details come from another sample of the same person, matched by shared clones. The DNA sequence is given as TGCAGCGTTGATGGGCTAGCGGGGCGATCCTACGAGCAGTACTTC. Its translation is CSVDGLAGRSYEQYF.